The TCR beta chain under discussion was sequenced for a study of technical replicates of blood from several donors. Assay: immunoSEQ multiplex PCR; the TCRdb copy retains only in-frame clones and omits some. Among roughly 76,000 clones listed, approximately 94% were seen once. In germline, CDR1 is SGHRS, CDR2 YFSETQ. CDR3 length equals 12 residues. V lost 2 bases to trimming and J lost 6 bases; unmatched junction nucleotides: 0. The sequence was collected from a human donor in good health. The chain carries TRBV5-1 and TRBJ2-3; 7 bases line up with TRBD2. The sample taken for sequencing was T cells isolated from PBMCs. The CDR3 loop reads CASSFGGDTQYF. CDR3 coding DNA: TGCGCCAGCAGCTTCGGGGGGGATACGCAGTATTTT.